Given below is one T cell receptor (beta chain) in context. This clonotype was picked up one time. It lacks a known antigen. Within one base of it there is no much larger clone, and no base qualities were kept. Just one read gives weak support. The junction carries 8 bases between V and J, which are trimmed by 7 bases and 4 bases respectively. The CDR3, cysteine through phenylalanine, is 12 amino acids long. Of the read, only the CDR3 DNA is kept; its 36 bases are in frame from base 1. The germline V gene (reference sequence) yields LNHDA for CDR1 and SQIVND for CDR2. The patients picked for sequencing were ones in whom flow cytometry had shown an expansion of CD8+CD57+ cells. Every patient had severe acquired aplastic anemia, diagnosed using the International Study of Aplastic Anemia and Agranulocytosis and Camitta criteria. No therapy had been received by the patients at the time of blood sampling. The study deep-sequenced TCR repertoires of sorted CD4+ and CD8+ blood T cells from severe aplastic anemia patients and healthy subjects. Patients were enrolled under clinicaltrials.gov protocols 00001620, 01623167, 00001397, 00071045, 00081523 and 00961064 in the USA. Ficoll-Paque density gradient centrifugation was used to isolate peripheral blood mononuclear cells. Before DNA extraction, CD4+ and CD8+ T cells were sorted with FACS or magnetic beads.

The sample is drawn from a study of CD8+CD57+ T cells in acquired aplastic anemia (dated by TCRdb to between 2017 and 2018). The study in broad terms: Extracted DNA from sorted CD4+ and CD8+ cells averaged approximately 3 ug, ranging from roughly 0.2 to 30 ug. A CD8+CD57+ expansion meant a frequency higher than the mean frequency seen in healthy subjects. Paper-wide results and their limitations: Patients and healthy controls showed no significant difference in CD8+ Simpson's diversity (P=0.060). Although 25 to 30 CD8+ CDR3 sequences were shared by patients and controls, these sequences appeared highly expressed in patients and within the immunodominant clones of patients.

Genomic DNA served as template for TCR beta VDJ combination and CDR3 sequence profiling. An Illumina HiSeq 2000 was the platform used for TCR repertoire sequencing. Under the source paper's analysis protocol: TRBV/TRBJ rearrangement plots, CDR3 size and DJ length profiles, and Simpson's diversity index were used to assess repertoires. Whichever DNA sequence was most abundant in the deep sequencing data was defined as the immunodominant clone. CDR3 amino acid sequences were screened for sharing across subjects and compared with published repertoires and the VDJdb database. The raw public data were reprocessed by TCRdb itself: fastp quality trimming at Q25, MiXCR clonotype calling, in-frame beta chains only. Identical CDR3 protein sequences are pooled into one entry, listed with their most common genes and DNA. The V and J calls, along with clone size, are taken from TCRdb and not from the paper's own processing. For this sample there are roughly 170,000 distinct CDR3 sequences; around 50% appear just once. 10% to 15% of the sample is held by the ten biggest clonotypes.

The V and J segments used are TRBV19 and TRBJ2-1; a tentative D call is TRBD2 (6 bases match). The specimen sequenced was sorted CD4+, CD8+, or CD8+CD57+ T cells (not recorded which) from PBMCs. The clonotype originates from a human donor with aplastic anemia. DNA sequence: TGTGCCAGTACGGGAGCGTACAATGAGCAGTTCTTC. This yields the protein CASTGAYNEQFF.